This TCR beta chain was recovered during a study of blood T cell repertoires in COVID-19 (dated by TCRdb to 2020 to 2022). Looking at the study overall: Samples from collaborators originated in the United States, Italy and Spain and spanned both the acute and convalescent phases of COVID-19. The prospective study material was composed of cDNA or gDNA derived from T cells, B-cell-depleted T cells, or PBMCs. The dataset comprised deeply sampled blood TCRbeta repertoires from subjects exposed to, actively infected with, or recovered from COVID-19. The repertoires were released in a freely available public database intended as a resource for research on the immune response to SARS-CoV-2. The samples were drawn from two sources: the first 160 participants of the ongoing ImmuneRACE study, and 1,000 to 1,500 subjects contributed by 6 global collaborators. Nearly every sample came with metadata listing a de-identified subject ID, COVID-19 status, age in years and sex. Where available, HLA class I and class II types were obtained from metadata supplied by the sample provider rather than from assay-based typing. Results the study describes overall, beyond this receptor: How much clinical and demographic metadata was included differed by source and by participant, and the metadata was provided uncurated.

Each collaborating institution followed its own protocols to collect whole blood in K2EDTA tubes. For TCRbeta analysis, collaborators shipped samples as frozen whole blood, isolated PBMCs, or DNA extracted from either of those sample types. As concerns this clone: Its antigen is unknown. No quality values exist for individual bases; no much larger clone is one base distant.

TCRbeta CDR3 regions were amplified from genomic DNA by means of the immunoSEQ Assay, a bias-controlled multiplex PCR. As for how the authors treated the data: The number of nucleated cells in each sample was estimated from the amplification of reference gene primers within the assay. To quantify the absolute abundance of each unique TCRbeta CDR3 rearrangement, sequence reads were collapsed and filtered. For each sample, productive Simpson clonality was calculated as the square root of Simpson's diversity index over productive rearrangements. Drawn from immuneACCESS, this table holds only the in-frame rearrangements with V and J called that TCRdb kept. Clones are partly lost; checked studies trace under half to an unresolved V gene and leave the rest unexplained. Clone size and the V and J calls come from that table; the DNA yielded D and trimming. This sample has 130,000 or so clones in its table, and 80% to 90% of those were observed once. About 11% of the sample goes to the ten largest clones.

The CDR3 numbers 16 residues from cysteine through phenylalanine. This entry keeps only the CDR3 DNA: 48 bases, framed from base 1. Trimming costs V 0 bases and J 0 bases, and their ends lie 8 bases apart. CDR1 and CDR2 are drawn from the germline V gene: MGHRA, YSYEKL. The sequence derives from a man in his 60s with active or convalescent COVID-19. The rearrangement joined TRBV4-1 to TRBJ1-4; no confident D gene assignment can be made. The specimen was peripheral blood. The DNA is as follows: TGCGCCAGCAGCCAAGAAGTGGCAGCAACTAATGAAAAACTGTTTTTT. It encodes CASSQEVAATNEKLFF.